These 31 T cell receptor beta chains share one sample of origin, sequenced in a study of cytomegalovirus exposure and HLA in healthy donors. The PCR ran on 60 Vbeta and 13 Jbeta primers. Some clones are missing from TCRdb's copy, which holds only in-frame ones; the method was immunoSEQ multiplex PCR. Among fewer than 150,000 clones listed, over 65% were seen once. Sequencing was carried out using PBMCs. Every receptor here comes from a woman aged 25 to 39 in good health and CMV-seronegative.

The chain uses TRBV5-1 and TRBJ2-7, with D perhaps TRBD1 (6 bases). The CDR3 contains 14 residues. Trimming removed 2 bases at V and 3 bases at J, with 12 bases between. Germline lookup yields CDR1 SGHRS and CDR2 YFSETQ. CDR3 bases: TGCGCCAGCAGCTTAAACGGGACAATCTACGAGCAGTACGTC. As protein: CASSLNGTIYEQYV.

Turning to this clone: Other DNA sequences in the same sample also yield this CDR3. The J gene is TRBJ2-7, the V gene TRBV5-1, with 10 positions matching TRBD1. The J segment lost 3 bases and the V segment lost 4 bases, leaving 4 bases of the junction unmatched. This CDR3 contains 14 residues. Germline values: CDR1 SGHRS, CDR2 YFSETQ. In nucleotides, the CDR3 is TGCGCCAGCAGCAACCGGGACAGGGGCTACGAGCAGTACTTC. Translated: CASSNRDRGYEQYF.

V usage is TRBV5-6 and J usage is TRBJ2-5; 7 positions match TRBD1. V was pared by 4 bases and J by 4 bases, with 10 bases of the junction left unmatched. In germline, CDR1 is SGHDT, CDR2 YYEEEE. CDR3 length: 15 residues. The CDR3 loop reads CASSQRQGLTETQYF. The CDR3 nucleotides are TGTGCCAGCAGCCAAAGACAGGGTCTGACAGAGACCCAGTACTTC.

The rearrangement uses TRBV6-1 and TRBJ2-1; 7 bases map to TRBD1. Unmatched junction bases numbered 10, after V lost 3 bases and J lost 5 bases. CDR1 MNHNS and CDR2 SASEGT come from the germline V gene. This CDR3 contains 16 residues. CDR3 protein: CASSDLKGTENNEQFF. The CDR3, as DNA: TGTGCCAGCAGTGACCTAAAGGGGACAGAAAACAATGAGCAGTTCTTC.

V usage is TRBV28 and J usage is TRBJ2-3, with a possible D match to TRBD1 (6 bases). The V gene's germline CDR1 is MDHEN and CDR2 SYDVKM. The CDR3 length is 17 residues. V lost 4 bases and J 2 bases, leaving 19 bases between the germline ends. The CDR3 reads CASSSNLGKGHTDTQYF. DNA for the CDR3: TGTGCCAGCAGTTCCAACCTGGGGAAGGGACACACAGATACGCAGTATTTT.

This chain uses TRBV15 with TRBJ2-7; maybe TRBD1 (5 bases). From germline, CDR1 is LNHNV and CDR2 YYDKDF (reference sequence). Deletions cut 1 base from V and 0 bases from J, with 10 bases between. The CDR3 has 15 amino acids. The DNA of the CDR3 is TGTGCCACCAGCAGAGCCGACAGCTACTCCTACGAGCAGTACTTC. It specifies CATSRADSYSYEQYF. Full variable domain (rest looked up from reference TRBV15 and TRBJ2-7): DAMVIQNPRYQVTQFGKPVTLSCSQTLNHNVMYWYQQKSSQAPKLLFHYYDKDFNNEADTPDNFQSRRPNTSFCFLDIRSPGLGDTAMYLCATSRADSYSYEQYFGPGTRLTVT.

V is TRBV19 and J is TRBJ1-5; maybe TRBD1 (5 bases). CDR1 LNHDA and CDR2 SQIVND come from the germline V gene (reference sequence). V was cut by 9 bases and J by 4 bases, with 16 bases left in between. This CDR3 spans 14 amino acids. This CDR3 is CASQPMGGNQPQHF. CDR3 nucleotide sequence: TGTGCCAGCCAACCGATGGGGGGAAATCAGCCCCAGCATTTT.

The chain joins TRBV5-1 to TRBJ1-4; D gene ambiguous. CDR3 size: 15 residues. Germline lookup yields CDR1 SGHRS and CDR2 YFSETQ. V was cut by 0 bases and J by 4 bases, with 10 bases left in between. DNA of the CDR3: TGCGCCAGCAGCTTGGCCCCAGGAATTAATGAAAAACTGTTTTTT. It is translated as CASSLAPGINEKLFF. The full variable domain, completed using reference TRBV5-1 and TRBJ1-4, is KAGVTQTPRYLIKTRGQQVTLSCSPISGHRSVSWYQQTPGQGLQFLFEYFSETQRNKGNFPGRFSGRQFSNSRSEMNVSTLELGDSALYLCASSLAPGINEKLFFGSGTQLSVL.

This clone has a single count. The junction does not match germline at one end; this may be a read error. This sample also contains other DNA sequences that code for the same CDR3. CDR3 amino acids: CASRTGDNEKLFF. The CDR3, as DNA: TGCGCCAGTAGGACAGGGGATAATGAAAAATTGTTTTTT. The rearrangement links TRBV5-1 to TRBJ1-4, with 9 bases matching TRBD1. This CDR3 spans 13 amino acids. CDR1 and CDR2 from the germline V gene are SGHRS and YFSETQ.

V gene TRBV6-5 combines with J gene TRBJ2-3, with 8 bases that match TRBD2. The CDR3 sequence is 16 residues long. CDR1 and CDR2 from the germline V gene are MNHEY and SVGAGI. V was clipped by 0 bases and J by 4 bases; unmatched bases: 6. The CDR3 loop is CASSYSGAGGSDTQYF. The CDR3 DNA follows: TGTGCCAGCAGTTACTCAGGCGCGGGGGGTTCAGATACGCAGTATTTT.

The rearrangement links TRBV28 to TRBJ2-5; tentatively, D is TRBD1 (5 bases). The DNA end favors TRBJ2-7, so the J call may be wrong. Looked up from germline, CDR1 is MDHEN and CDR2 is SYDVKM. This CDR3 has 14 residues. The CDR3 bases are TGTGCCAGCAGTTGGACAATTTCCTCCTACGAGCAGTACTTC. Amino acid sequence: CASSWTISSYEQYF.

The V gene is TRBV29-1, the J gene TRBJ1-1; a weak D match, TRBD1 (5 bases). V was pared by 5 bases and J by 9 bases, with 16 bases between. The CDR3 runs 12 residues. Germline values: CDR1 SQVTM, CDR2 ANQGSEA. The CDR3 nucleotides are TGCAGCGTTCCCTCCGGGGGGGTTCAAGCTTTCTTT. Residues: CSVPSGGVQAFF.

The CDR3 sequence is CASSRQGLALRNEQFF. The CDR3 DNA reads as TGTGCCAGCAGCCGACAGGGCTTGGCCCTACGGAATGAGCAGTTCTTC. The chain combines TRBV7-9 with TRBJ2-1, with 7 nucleotides matching TRBD1. This CDR3 spans 16 amino acids. Germline CDR1 and CDR2: SEHNR and FQNEAQ (reference sequence). The junction had 14 bases not matched to a gene; V was cut back by 5 bases and J by 7 bases. The whole variable domain, remainder taken from reference TRBV7-9 and TRBJ2-1, is DTGVSQNPRHKITKRGQNVTFRCDPISEHNRLYWYRQTLGQGPEFLTYFQNEAQLEKSRLLSDRFSAERPKGSFSTLEIQRTEQGDSAMYLCASSRQGLALRNEQFFGPGTRLTVL.

Here the CDR3 DNA reads TGTGCCAGCAGCTCTAAGGGTGGGGCTAACACTGAAGCTTTCTTT. Its protein is CASSSKGGANTEAFF. This chain uses TRBV5-4 with TRBJ1-1; TRBD1 is a possible D gene (5 bases). CDR1 and CDR2 (germline): SGHNT, YYREEE (reference sequence). This CDR3 comprises 15 residues. The ends were cut back, 3 bases at V and 2 bases at J, with 14 bases in the middle.

The J gene is TRBJ1-6, the V gene TRBV4-1; TRBD1 might be the D (5 bases). Germline CDR1 reads MGHRA; CDR2 reads YSYEKL. V was cut by 0 bases and J by 0 bases, with 15 bases left in between. The CDR3 spans 19 residues. In nucleotides, the CDR3 is TGCGCCAGCAGCCAAGATCTTGGGGCATCTAGCTCCTATAATTCACCCCTCCACTTT. It specifies CASSQDLGASSSYNSPLHF.

In its sample, this clone was seen a few times. The chain employs TRBV2 and TRBJ1-6; TRBD1 might be the D (5 bases). This CDR3 spans 14 amino acids. Trimming stripped 10 bases from V and 7 bases from J, with 17 bases between. CDR1 and CDR2 (germline): SNHLY, FYNNEI. This CDR3 reads CAKTGVTGNSPLHF. The CDR3 nucleotides read TGTGCCAAAACGGGGGTAACTGGCAATTCACCCCTCCACTTT. The full variable domain, with the rest looked up from reference TRBV2 and TRBJ1-6, is EPEVTQTPSHQVTQMGQEVILRCVPISNHLYFYWYRQILGQKVEFLVSFYNNEISEKSEIFDDQFSVERPDGSNFTLKIRSTKLEDSAMYFCAKTGVTGNSPLHFGNGTRLTVT.

This clone has only a few counts. CDR3 residues: CASNLAGEYNEQFF. The CDR3 DNA sequence: TGTGCCAGCAACCTAGCGGGCGAATACAATGAGCAGTTCTTC. The chain is built from TRBV2 and TRBJ2-1; 8 bases fit TRBD2. Looked up from germline, CDR1 is SNHLY and CDR2 is FYNNEI. With V trimmed by 7 bases and J by 4 bases, 6 bases remained unmatched. This CDR3 spans 14 amino acids.

The chain has TRBV9 and TRBJ2-3; D is perhaps TRBD2 (6 bases). This CDR3 is 16 amino acids long. The germline gives CDR1 SGDLS, CDR2 YYNGEE. V was trimmed by 0 bases and J by 2 bases, leaving 13 bases between them. The chain's CDR3 is CASSVEDGGVTDTQYF. DNA for the CDR3: TGTGCCAGCAGCGTAGAGGACGGCGGGGTCACAGATACGCAGTATTTT.

In its sample, this clone was seen a few times. The gene calls are TRBV9 and TRBJ2-1, with unresolved D. Germline V CDR1 and CDR2: SGDLS, YYNGEE. CDR3 length: 14 amino acids. The V end was cut by 3 bases, the J end by 8 bases, with 15 bases between. This chain's CDR3 is CASSAPHLIDEQFF. In DNA, the CDR3 is TGTGCCAGCAGCGCCCCCCACCTAATCGATGAGCAGTTCTTC.

The chain recombines TRBV7-3 with TRBJ2-2; 8 bases are shared with TRBD2. The CDR3 has 15 residues. J was trimmed by 3 bases and V by 2 bases; bases with no gene match: 2. The germline V gene encodes CDR1 SGHTA and CDR2 FQGTGA. The CDR3 is CASSLSGGHTGELFF. The CDR3 DNA sequence: TGTGCCAGCAGCTTATCGGGGGGGCACACCGGGGAGCTGTTTTTT.

V gene TRBV7-2 combines with J gene TRBJ2-3, with D unresolved. Germline V CDR1 and CDR2: SGHTA, FQGNSA. V lost 1 base and J lost 2, with 7 bases in between. This CDR3 is built from 14 residues. This CDR3 reads CASSLELYTDTQYF. CDR3 bases: TGTGCCAGCAGCTTAGAACTTTACACAGATACGCAGTATTTT. The full variable domain, rest sourced from reference TRBV7-2 and TRBJ2-3, is GAGVSQSPSNKVTEKGKDVELRCDPISGHTALYWYRQSLGQGLEFLIYFQGNSAPDKSGLPSDRFSAERTGGSVSTLTIQRTQQEDSAVYLCASSLELYTDTQYFGPGTRLTVL.

This clone has just one count. The chain joins TRBV7-9 to TRBJ1-1; a possible D gene is TRBD1 (5 bases). The germline V and J ends were trimmed by 5 bases and 0 bases, with 19 bases remaining between them. This CDR3 contains 17 residues. CDR1 is SEHNR, CDR2 FQNEAQ, per germline (reference sequence). CDR3 sequence (DNA): TGTGCCAGCAGCCCTGGGGGGTTCCCACAAATGAACACTGAAGCTTTCTTT. Translating it yields CASSPGGFPQMNTEAFF. The full variable domain, with the rest looked up from reference TRBV7-9 and TRBJ1-1, is DTGVSQNPRHKITKRGQNVTFRCDPISEHNRLYWYRQTLGQGPEFLTYFQNEAQLEKSRLLSDRFSAERPKGSFSTLEIQRTEQGDSAMYLCASSPGGFPQMNTEAFFGQGTRLTVV.

This clone was counted once. V is TRBV7-9 and J is TRBJ2-5; 8 nucleotides match TRBD2. The germline gives CDR1 SEHNR, CDR2 FQNEAQ (reference sequence). V lost 3 bases and J lost 3; bases outside the gene matches: 3. The CDR3 length is 14 residues. CDR3 sequence reads: CASSLIGGEETQYF. The CDR3 DNA reads as TGTGCCAGCAGCTTGATCGGGGGGGAAGAGACCCAGTACTTC.

This clone was recorded a few times. V usage is TRBV5-1 and J usage is TRBJ1-2; possibly TRBD1 for D (6 bases). Looked up from germline, CDR1 is SGHRS and CDR2 is YFSETQ. V was clipped by 0 bases and J by 5 bases, with 11 bases between them. The CDR3 is made up of 14 amino acids. CDR3 in DNA: TGCGCCAGCAGCTTGGGGCAGGGGAGATATGGCTACACCTTC. It specifies CASSLGQGRYGYTF.

The V gene is TRBV7-9, the J gene TRBJ2-2; D remains ambiguous. Between the trimmed V and J ends, which lost 0 bases and 6 bases, there was a span of 8 bases. The CDR3 contains 14 residues. The germline V gene encodes CDR1 SEHNR and CDR2 FQNEAQ (reference sequence). In nucleotides, the CDR3 is TGTGCCAGCAGCTTAGCTCAGGTACCCGGGGAGCTGTTTTTT. Its translation: CASSLAQVPGELFF. Looking up the rest from reference TRBV7-9 and TRBJ2-2 gives the full variable domain: DTGVSQNPRHKITKRGQNVTFRCDPISEHNRLYWYRQTLGQGPEFLTYFQNEAQLEKSRLLSDRFSAERPKGSFSTLEIQRTEQGDSAMYLCASSLAQVPGELFFGEGSRLTVL.

Note on this clone: Germline is not matched at one junction end, which may reflect a read error. The same CDR3 arises from other DNA sequences in this sample as well. The chain employs TRBV7-2 and TRBJ1-2; a weak D match, TRBD1 (5 bases). The CDR3 totals 14 residues. Germline V gene sequence: CDR1 SGHTA, CDR2 FQGNSA. CDR3 protein: CASSLGGDNYGYTF. CDR3 in DNA: TGTGCCAGCAGCTTAGGGGGGGATAACTACGGCTACACCTTC.

The V call is TRBV29-1, the J call TRBJ2-1; 7 nucleotides agree with TRBD2. The germline CDR1 and CDR2 sequences are SQVTM and ANQGSEA. The CDR3 is made up of 16 amino acids. Trimming took 6 bases from V and 5 from J; bases not matched to a gene: 16. In DNA, the CDR3 is TGCAGCGTGGGGACCCGACTAGCCCCATTCGACAATGAGCAGTTCTTC. It is translated as CSVGTRLAPFDNEQFF.

The rearrangement uses TRBV19 and TRBJ1-5; possible D gene TRBD1, 5 bases. V lost 6 bases to trimming and J lost 6 bases, with 12 bases between them. The CDR3 extends over 13 amino acids. Germline V gene lookup returns CDR1 LNHDA and CDR2 SQIVND (reference sequence). The CDR3: CASSPGGVQPQHF. The CDR3 DNA reads TGTGCCAGTAGCCCCGGGGGTGTTCAGCCCCAGCATTTT.

There are a few counts of this clone. The V and J genes are TRBV25-1 and TRBJ2-1; D possibly corresponds to TRBD2 (5 bases). CDR1 is MGHDK and CDR2 is SYGVNS in the germline V gene. CDR3 length: 14 residues. V dropped 2 bases and J dropped 5 bases, with 10 bases sitting between them. The CDR3: CASSETGSHNEQFF. The CDR3 coding sequence is TGTGCCAGCAGTGAAACGGGATCCCACAATGAGCAGTTCTTC.

V usage is TRBV28 and J usage is TRBJ1-1, with 8 bases fitting TRBD1. CDR3 length: 15 amino acids. The V segment lost 5 bases and the J segment 1 base; nucleotides outside the gene matches: 6. Germline V gene lookup returns CDR1 MDHEN and CDR2 SYDVKM. The CDR3, as DNA: TGTGCCAGCAGTGCCTGGACAGGGAAGAACACTGAAGCTTTCTTT. Its protein product is CASSAWTGKNTEAFF. The variable domain in full, completed from reference TRBV28 and TRBJ1-1, reads DVKVTQSSRYLVKRTGEKVFLECVQDMDHENMFWYRQDPGLGLRLIYFSYDVKMKEKGDIPEGYSVSREKKERFSLILESASTNQTSMYLCASSAWTGKNTEAFFGQGTRLTVV.

This chain joins TRBV7-2 and TRBJ1-6; D uncertain. The germline gives CDR1 SGHTA, CDR2 FQGNSA. The ends were cut back, 3 bases at V and 17 bases at J, with 17 bases in the middle. The CDR3 covers 13 residues. The CDR3 region has the DNA TGTGCCAGCAGCTTCCTTAGAGAGGGAGGGATCCACTTT. Translated, it gives CASSFLREGGIHF. Filled out from reference TRBV7-2 and TRBJ1-6, the complete variable domain reads GAGVSQSPSNKVTEKGKDVELRCDPISGHTALYWYRQSLGQGLEFLIYFQGNSAPDKSGLPSDRFSAERTGGSVSTLTIQRTQQEDSAVYLCASSFLREGGIHFGNGTRLTVT.